Sequencing of this T cell receptor beta chain was carried out in a study of regulatory T cells in long-lasting Graves disease. Whole-study context: Patients met the persistent Graves' disease definition after over 5 years of antithyroid drugs with positive TSH receptor antibodies. General study points: When disease was persistent, TRBV28, TRBJ1-2 and TRBJ2-5 were the favored segments. Small numbers of samples may have cut accuracy. Persistent Graves' cases showed lower TCR diversity than newly diagnosed cases.

CDR1 MNHEY and CDR2 SMNVEV come from the germline V gene (reference sequence). V shed 4 bases and J shed 5 bases, with 9 bases lying between them. This CDR3 has 12 amino acids. This sample's time point: persistent/refractory GD, antithyroid drugs over 5 years with positive TRAb. RNA isolated from PBMCs was used to make the TCR library. For this clonotype: What it binds is unknown.

iRepertoire HTBI primers and Arm-PCR of CDR3 regions built TCR beta libraries. TCRdb re-called the multiplex PCR reads through MiXCR, storing one row per CDR3 protein. The sample lists under 450,000 distinct CDR3 sequences, roughly a quarter seen once, with 26% in the top ten. The J gene is TRBJ2-7, the V gene TRBV27; no clear D. Here the sequenced sample was peripheral blood mononuclear cells (PBMCs), taken when the disease was refractory, from a patient treated with antithyroid drugs. The receptor comes from a female donor with Graves disease. CDR3 sequence: CASSSDLDEQYF. The CDR3 DNA reads as TGTGCCAGCAGTTCCGACCTCGACGAGCAGTACTTC.